The 23 T cell receptor beta chains below all came from one sample that was sequenced in a study of human T cells and chemical hapten exposure. Using its own MiXCR run on the RACE reads, TCRdb lists one record per CDR3 protein. In the table there are about 82,000 distinct CDR3 sequences, about 10% of which are singletons. Specified time point: patch test 1, 2 weeks after DPC sensitization. Treatment defined: therapeutic diphenylcyclopropenone sensitization with weekly scalp DPC. The material was whole blood, obtained in connection with sensitization to the hapten diphenylcyclopropenone (DPC). The receptors here all came from a woman aged 45 to 65 with alopecia areata. Some clones in this sample may be carry-over from other donors' samples.

The chain couples TRBV28 to TRBJ2-7; TRBD1 agrees at 12 bases. The CDR3 sequence is 14 residues long. Trimming removed 6 bases from V and 4 bases from J; junction bases left unmatched: 4. Germline assignment: CDR1 MDHEN and CDR2 SYDVKM. The CDR3 is CASRGQGALYEQYF. The CDR3, as DNA: TGTGCCAGCAGGGGACAGGGGGCGCTGTACGAGCAGTACTTC.

A few counts support this clonotype. The J gene is TRBJ1-2, the V gene TRBV30; the D is unclear. The CDR3 totals 13 residues. With 1 base removed from V and 2 bases from J, the gap between germline ends came to 8 bases. In germline, CDR1 is GTSNPN, CDR2 SVGIG (reference sequence). As DNA, the CDR3 is TGTGCCTGGAGTGCGACACTCAACTATGGCTACACCTTC. As protein: CAWSATLNYGYTF.

The V call is TRBV20-1, the J call TRBJ1-1; D gene ambiguous. Germline CDR1 DFQATT, CDR2 SNEGSKA (reference sequence). V was shortened by 8 bases and J by 1 base, with 11 bases between the two germline ends. The CDR3 runs to 12 residues. The CDR3 reads CSILPENTEAFF. The CDR3 nucleotides read TGCAGTATCCTCCCGGAGAACACTGAAGCTTTCTTT.

This clonotype has a handful of counts. The V and J genes are TRBV5-4 and TRBJ2-2, with D perhaps TRBD1 or TRBD2 (6 bases each). Germline V gene sequence: CDR1 SGHNT, CDR2 YYREEE (reference sequence). The CDR3 loop spans 16 amino acids. The V and J ends lost 3 bases and 3 bases respectively, with 15 bases between them. CDR3 sequence reads: CASSSEGGEDTGELFF. CDR3 nucleotide sequence: TGTGCCAGCAGCTCGGAGGGGGGCGAGGACACCGGGGAGCTGTTTTTT.

At least ten counts were recorded for this clonotype. The chain links TRBV18 to TRBJ1-2, with 8 bases lining up with TRBD1. The CDR3 totals 13 residues. Trimming cost V 3 bases and J 3 bases; bases outside gene matches: 0. CDR1 KGHSH and CDR2 LQKENI come from the germline V gene. CDR3 sequence: CASSPTGDYGYTF. CDR3 nucleotides: TGTGCCAGCTCACCGACAGGGGACTATGGCTACACCTTC.

In its sample, this clonotype was seen a few times. V gene TRBV11-1 combines with J gene TRBJ2-1; D remains unclear. This CDR3 region has 15 residues. Between the trimmed V and J ends, which lost 3 bases and 6 bases, there was a span of 15 bases. In germline, CDR1 is SGHAT, CDR2 FQDESV (reference sequence). The chain's CDR3 is CASSLGRQRTNEQFF. The CDR3 DNA reads TGTGCCAGCAGCTTGGGCCGGCAAAGGACCAATGAGCAGTTCTTC. The full variable domain, its missing parts supplied by reference TRBV11-1 and TRBJ2-1, is EAEVAQSPRYKITEKSQAVAFWCDPISGHATLYWYRQILGQGPELLVQFQDESVVDDSQLPKDRFSAERLKGVDSTLKIQPAELGDSAMYLCASSLGRQRTNEQFFGPGTRLTVL.

This clonotype was seen repeatedly, ten times or more. The chain combines TRBV15 with TRBJ1-4, with D possibly TRBD1 on 6 matching bases. The CDR3 has 15 amino acids. The germline CDR1 and CDR2 sequences are LNHNV and YYDKDF (reference sequence). V lost 5 bases and J 5 bases, leaving 15 bases between the germline ends. The CDR3 region is CATSLRTAINEKLFF. The CDR3, as DNA: TGTGCCACCAGCCTCAGGACAGCCATAAATGAAAAACTGTTTTTT.

This clonotype showed up just a few times. The chain carries TRBV7-9 and TRBJ1-2; 10 bases are shared with TRBD1. With 7 bases clipped from V and 6 bases from J, the junction kept 5 bases outside the gene matches. Germline V gene data show CDR1 as SEHNR and CDR2 as FQNEAQ (reference sequence). CDR3 length: 13 residues. The DNA of the CDR3 is TGTGCCAGCAAGTCCGGGACAGGGGATGGCTACACCTTC. This codes for CASKSGTGDGYTF.

This clonotype was seen only a few times. V gene TRBV29-1 combines with J gene TRBJ1-3, with 8 bases identical to TRBD1. The V and J ends lost 3 bases and 6 bases, in that order; junction bases with no gene match: 4. The germline V gene encodes CDR1 SQVTM and CDR2 ANQGSEA. The CDR3 loop spans 13 amino acids. The CDR3 sequence is CSVESQGANTIYF. As DNA, the CDR3 is TGCAGCGTTGAGTCGCAGGGGGCAAACACCATATATTTT.

This clonotype was recorded many times. This sequence joins TRBV27 and TRBJ2-5; D is perhaps TRBD1 (6 bases). V was clipped by 0 bases and J by 7 bases, with 15 bases between them. The CDR3 is made up of 15 amino acids. The germline gives CDR1 MNHEY, CDR2 SMNVEV (reference sequence). CDR3: CASSLSTQGLGTQYF. Written as DNA, the CDR3 is TGTGCCAGCAGTTTATCTACGCAGGGGCTGGGGACCCAGTACTTC.

The chain recombines TRBV6-5 with TRBJ2-7; perhaps TRBD1 as D (5 bases). Germline loops: CDR1 MNHEY, CDR2 SVGAGI. This CDR3 has 16 amino acids. Trimming pared 2 bases from V and 5 bases from J, leaving 19 bases between. The CDR3 spells CASSYSNKGRVHEQYF. CDR3 nucleotide sequence: TGTGCCAGCAGTTACAGTAACAAGGGGCGCGTCCACGAGCAGTACTTC.

This clonotype was observed many times. This chain joins TRBV4-2 and TRBJ1-1; D is ambiguous. The ends were cut back, 0 bases at V and 1 base at J, with 6 bases in the middle. The germline gives CDR1 LGHNA, CDR2 YNFKEQ. The CDR3 is 14 amino acids. The CDR3 is CASSQDRRNTEAFF. CDR3 nucleotides: TGTGCCAGCAGCCAAGACAGGAGGAACACTGAAGCTTTCTTT.

This clonotype has just a few counts. The genes are TRBV18 and TRBJ1-5; possibly TRBD1 for D (6 bases). Germline V CDR1 and CDR2: KGHSH, LQKENI. V lost 8 bases, J lost 4 bases, and 21 bases lay in between. The CDR3 runs 16 residues. Written as DNA, the CDR3 is TGTGCCAGCAGCCAGGGGCCGGGTCGTCATAATCAGCCCCAGCATTTT. This translates into CASSQGPGRHNQPQHF. The whole variable domain, remainder taken from reference TRBV18 and TRBJ1-5, is NAGVMQNPRHLVRRRGQEARLRCSPMKGHSHVYWYRQLPEEGLKFMVYLQKENIIDESGMPKERFSAEFPKEGPSILRIQQVVRGDSAAYFCASSQGPGRHNQPQHFGDGTRLSIL.

This clonotype was observed a handful of times. V usage is TRBV29-1 and J usage is TRBJ2-1; D could derive from TRBD1 or TRBD2 (5 bases each). CDR1 is SQVTM and CDR2 is ANQGSEA in the germline V gene. The CDR3 runs 12 residues. With 8 bases removed from V and 4 bases from J, the gap between germline ends came to 12 bases. The CDR3 coding sequence is TGCAGCTCCCGGGACGGATACAATGAGCAGTTCTTC. Its protein is CSSRDGYNEQFF.

This clonotype came up a few times. The V call is TRBV28, the J call TRBJ1-2; unclear D gene. Germline CDR1 and CDR2: MDHEN and SYDVKM. The CDR3 extends over 13 amino acids. The V and J ends lost 5 bases and 7 bases respectively, with 14 bases between them. The CDR3 spells CASSGSPYRGYTF. CDR3 sequence (DNA): TGTGCCAGCAGTGGTTCCCCTTACCGTGGCTACACCTTC.

This clonotype has more than one count but fewer than ten. The chain combines TRBV3-1 with TRBJ2-2; 8 bases match TRBD2. This CDR3 spans 20 amino acids. The germline CDR1 and CDR2 sequences are LGHDT and YNNKEL (reference sequence). Trimming at V came to 1 base and at J to 1 base, leaving 14 bases not matched to a gene. The DNA for the CDR3 is TGTGCCAGCAGCCAAGTCACTAGCGGAGTTTGGCCTATGAACACCGGGGAGCTGTTTTTT. This codes for CASSQVTSGVWPMNTGELFF.

Ten or more counts support this clonotype. The rearrangement uses TRBV29-1 and TRBJ1-2; D not certain. Germline V lookup: CDR1 SQVTM, CDR2 ANQGSEA. The CDR3 totals 11 residues. Trimming pared 6 bases from V and 3 bases from J, leaving 8 bases between. This CDR3 is CSVMVDYGYTF. In DNA form, the CDR3 reads TGCAGCGTGATGGTTGACTATGGCTACACCTTC.

This clonotype was detected a few times. The chain is built from TRBV27 and TRBJ2-1; TRBD2 matches 12 bases. The CDR3 runs 14 residues. Germline V gives CDR1 MNHEY, CDR2 SMNVEV (reference sequence). Germline trimming cut 10 bases from V and 8 bases from J; bases unmatched to any gene: 9. CDR3 DNA sequence: TGTGCCACCAAGACTAGCGGGAGATCGGATGAGCAGTTCTTC. This sequence encodes CATKTSGRSDEQFF.

The J gene is TRBJ2-3, the V gene TRBV27, with D hard to call. The germline gives CDR1 MNHEY, CDR2 SMNVEV (reference sequence). The V and J ends lost 6 bases and 5 bases respectively, with 12 bases between them. This CDR3 spans 13 amino acids. DNA for the CDR3: TGTGCCAGCAGCCCGCTATTCGGAGATACGCAGTATTTT. Encoded protein: CASSPLFGDTQYF.

This clonotype was counted at least ten times. The chain is built from TRBV29-1 and TRBJ2-7, with D unclear. The germline V and J ends were trimmed by 4 bases and 9 bases, with 22 bases remaining between them. Germline loops: CDR1 SQVTM, CDR2 ANQGSEA. This CDR3 contains 14 residues. The CDR3 spells CSVVTDDYPPGQYF. CDR3 in DNA: TGCAGCGTTGTAACGGATGATTACCCCCCCGGGCAGTACTTC.

This clonotype was counted ten times or more. CDR3 amino acids: CASRPAMGETYEQYF. For the CDR3, the DNA is TGTGCCAGTAGACCCGCTATGGGAGAGACCTACGAGCAGTACTTC. The chain has TRBV19 and TRBJ2-7; tentatively, D is TRBD2 (5 bases). CDR1 and CDR2 (germline): LNHDA, SQIVND (reference sequence). The CDR3 loop spans 15 amino acids. Trimming removed 6 bases at V and 2 bases at J, with 17 bases between.

This clonotype has at least ten counts. This rearrangement joins TRBV5-1 to TRBJ1-2; D call uncertain. Trimming pared 4 bases from V and 4 bases from J, leaving 23 bases between. CDR3 length: 17 residues. Germline assignment: CDR1 SGHRS and CDR2 YFSETQ. CDR3 sequence (DNA): TGCGCCAGCAGCCACGACGGCGGGCTACGGCGGGCCTATGGCTACACCTTC. It encodes CASSHDGGLRRAYGYTF. The whole variable domain, remainder taken from reference TRBV5-1 and TRBJ1-2, is KAGVTQTPRYLIKTRGQQVTLSCSPISGHRSVSWYQQTPGQGLQFLFEYFSETQRNKGNFPGRFSGRQFSNSRSEMNVSTLELGDSALYLCASSHDGGLRRAYGYTFGSGTRLTVV.

This clonotype was observed a handful of times. The chain combines TRBV12-5 with TRBJ2-3, with D tentatively TRBD1 (5 bases). CDR1 and CDR2 (germline): LGHNT, FRNRAP. This CDR3 is 14 amino acids long. Trimming cost V 6 bases and J 1 base, with 11 bases left between them. Here the CDR3 reads CASGRTTGTDTQYF. CDR3 in DNA: TGTGCTAGTGGCCGTACGACAGGCACAGATACGCAGTATTTT.